This T cell receptor beta chain is drawn from a study of T cell responses to AZD1222 COVID-19 vaccine. General study results and limits: Reportedly, nearly half the spike-specific TCRs target unmutated variant regions. There were vaccine-associated CD4 TCRs across spike, dominant at 160-218 and 743-854.

Comments on this clone: Its antigen is unidentified.

This CDR3 region has 14 residues. The V gene end was trimmed by 7 bases and the J gene end by 4 bases; junction bases not matched to a gene: 10. Germline-derived CDR1 and CDR2 are MGHDK and SYGVNS. Only in-frame clones appear in the TCRdb table, and some are missing; sequencing was by immunoSEQ multiplex PCR. The table records around 85,000 clones, roughly 90% of them present only once. The genes are TRBV25-1 and TRBJ2-7, with 7 bases that match TRBD1. This receptor was identified in an adult who received the AZD1222 COVID-19 vaccine. This sample comprised peripheral blood, obtained 28 days after the second AZD1222 dose. CDR3: CASTGDRAPYEQYF. The CDR3 DNA is TGTGCCAGCACCGGCGACAGGGCCCCATACGAGCAGTACTTC.